The 29 T cell receptor beta chains reported below all come from one sample, sequenced in a study of pediatric ulcerative colitis. The method was immunoSEQ multiplex PCR; TCRdb's version includes in-frame clones alone and lacks a portion of them. The sample contains 15,000 or so clones, around 89% of which appear only once. Sequencing was carried out using blood. The receptors here all came from a boy aged 5 to 17 with moderate ulcerative colitis.

This clone has just one count. The V call is TRBV7-2, the J call TRBJ2-1, with 7 bases aligning to TRBD2. The trim removed 4 bases at V and 2 bases at J, leaving 11 bases unmatched. Germline V gene lookup returns CDR1 SGHTA and CDR2 FQGNSA. CDR3 size: 17 residues. For the CDR3, the DNA is TGTGCCAGCAGCTCCCCGGCCAGCGGGGATCCCTACAATGAGCAGTTCTTC. As protein: CASSSPASGDPYNEQFF.

V usage is TRBV5-1 and J usage is TRBJ2-5; no firm D call. Trimming took 0 bases from V and 5 from J, leaving 8 bases between them. The CDR3 spans 13 residues. The germline V gene has CDR1 SGHRS and CDR2 YFSETQ. In nucleotides, the CDR3 is TGCGCCAGCAGCTTGGGGGTTTTCGAGACCCAGTACTTC. This translates into CASSLGVFETQYF.

CDR3 coding DNA: TGTGCCTGGAGTTGGCTAGTGGAGACCCAGTACTTC. Residues: CAWSWLVETQYF. V gene TRBV30 combines with J gene TRBJ2-5; no clear D gene. Germline CDR1 is GTSNPN and CDR2 is SVGIG (reference sequence). Trimming took off 2 bases at V and 5 bases at J, with 9 bases between the two ends. This CDR3 region has 12 residues. The entire variable domain, with the rest obtained from reference TRBV30 and TRBJ2-5, is as follows: SQTIHQWPATLVQPVGSPLSLECTVEGTSNPNLYWYRQAAGRGLQLLFYSVGIGQISSEVPQNLSASRPQDRQFILSSKKLLLSDSGFYLCAWSWLVETQYFGPGTRLLVL.

This chain connects TRBV28 to TRBJ2-7, with 8 bases identical to TRBD2. Germline V lookup: CDR1 MDHEN, CDR2 SYDVKM. CDR3 length: 14 amino acids. V lost 5 bases, J lost 6 bases, and 9 bases stayed unmatched. CDR3 sequence (DNA): TGTGCCAGCAGTCAAACAGCGGGAGCGCTCGAGCAGTACTTC. It yields the protein CASSQTAGALEQYF. The full variable domain, completed using reference TRBV28 and TRBJ2-7, is DVKVTQSSRYLVKRTGEKVFLECVQDMDHENMFWYRQDPGLGLRLIYFSYDVKMKEKGDIPEGYSVSREKKERFSLILESASTNQTSMYLCASSQTAGALEQYFGPGTRLTVT.

This chain links TRBV5-1 with TRBJ2-7; 10 positions match TRBD2. The germline V gene has CDR1 SGHRS and CDR2 YFSETQ. The CDR3 extends over 15 amino acids. V dropped 1 base and J dropped 6; count of bases not matched to a gene: 7. The CDR3 region is CASSLTSGDFAEQYF. The CDR3 DNA sequence: TGCGCCAGCAGCTTGACTAGCGGGGATTTTGCCGAGCAGTACTTC.

This chain links TRBV4-1 with TRBJ2-1; 7 bases align to TRBD2. The V gene end was trimmed by 1 base and the J gene end by 7 bases; junction bases not matched to a gene: 10. Germline V gene lookup returns CDR1 MGHRA and CDR2 YSYEKL. CDR3 length equals 16 residues. CDR3 DNA: TGCGCCAGCAGCCAAGTTTCGCGGGAGCGGGGTAATGAGCAGTTCTTC. Translating gives CASSQVSRERGNEQFF.

The V gene is TRBV4-1, the J gene TRBJ2-1, with 11 bases fitting TRBD2. The CDR3 runs to 17 residues. The V and J ends lost 4 bases and 9 bases, in that order; junction bases with no gene match: 14. Germline V lookup: CDR1 MGHRA, CDR2 YSYEKL. The CDR3 sequence is CASSPYQALAGESEQFF. For the CDR3, the DNA is TGCGCCAGCAGCCCCTACCAGGCACTAGCGGGGGAGAGTGAGCAGTTCTTC.

The chain recombines TRBV28 with TRBJ1-1, with 7 bases matching TRBD1. This CDR3 has 16 residues. The V gene end was trimmed by 2 bases and the J gene end by 2 bases; junction bases not matched to a gene: 8. Germline CDR1 and CDR2: MDHEN and SYDVKM. The DNA of the CDR3 is TGTGCCAGCAGTTTAAGGTCTAGGGGGCCAAACACTGAAGCTTTCTTT. Protein sequence: CASSLRSRGPNTEAFF.

The chain recombines TRBV4-3 with TRBJ1-1; weak D call: TRBD1 (6 bases). The germline V gene has CDR1 LGHNA and CDR2 YSLEER. The CDR3 is 14 amino acids. The V end was cut by 4 bases, the J end by 0 bases, with 9 bases between. This CDR3 reads CASSPQGVNTEAFF. The CDR3 DNA sequence: TGCGCCAGCAGCCCACAGGGTGTGAACACTGAAGCTTTCTTT.

The rearrangement joins TRBV6-5 to TRBJ2-7; unclear D gene. V was trimmed by 3 bases and J by 2 bases, leaving 5 bases between them. This CDR3 spans 12 amino acids. Germline V gene data show CDR1 as MNHEY and CDR2 as SVGAGI. The CDR3 sequence: CASSYEAYEQYF. The CDR3 bases are TGTGCCAGCAGTTATGAAGCCTACGAGCAGTACTTC.

V and J are TRBV28 and TRBJ2-7; a weak D match, TRBD2 (6 bases). The length of the CDR3 is 13 residues. Deletions cut 5 bases from V and 6 bases from J, with 14 bases between. Germline V lookup: CDR1 MDHEN, CDR2 SYDVKM. Here the CDR3 DNA reads TGTGCCAGCAGTCCCCGGGGCGGGATCGAGCAGTACTTC. This codes for CASSPRGGIEQYF.

The rearrangement uses TRBV28 and TRBJ2-3, with D perhaps matching TRBD2 (5 bases). The CDR3 sequence is 16 residues long. V was clipped by 6 bases and J by 3 bases, with 19 bases between them. Germline assignment: CDR1 MDHEN and CDR2 SYDVKM. The CDR3 sequence is CASSAVFYSGTDTQYF. The CDR3 DNA reads TGTGCCAGCAGCGCGGTCTTTTATTCGGGGACAGATACGCAGTATTTT. Using reference TRBV28 and TRBJ2-3 for the parts outside the CDR3, the full variable domain is DVKVTQSSRYLVKRTGEKVFLECVQDMDHENMFWYRQDPGLGLRLIYFSYDVKMKEKGDIPEGYSVSREKKERFSLILESASTNQTSMYLCASSAVFYSGTDTQYFGPGTRLTVL.

The chain combines TRBV28 with TRBJ1-1; maybe TRBD1 (6 bases). This CDR3 contains 16 residues. Between the trimmed V and J ends, which lost 10 bases and 1 base, there was a span of 22 bases. CDR1 and CDR2 (germline): MDHEN, SYDVKM. This CDR3 is CANSPEGVRPNTEAFF. The CDR3 DNA follows: TGTGCCAACTCCCCCGAGGGGGTCAGGCCGAACACTGAAGCTTTCTTT.

The V call is TRBV4-1, the J call TRBJ2-1; TRBD2 matches at 8 bases. This CDR3 has 16 amino acids. V shed 4 bases and J 7 bases; nucleotides not matched to a gene: 12. CDR1 MGHRA and CDR2 YSYEKL come from the germline V gene. Here the CDR3 DNA reads TGCGCCAGCAGCCGAGCCGGGTCTCGGGGGGGAAATGAGCAGTTCTTC. It specifies CASSRAGSRGGNEQFF.

In this sample, this clone turned up once. The chain joins TRBV11-3 to TRBJ1-1, with no clear D. CDR3 size: 13 residues. Trimming left V 5 bases short and J 0 bases short, with 7 bases between. CDR1 SGHNT and CDR2 YENEEA come from the germline V gene. CDR3 amino acids: CASSTTVNTEAFF. The CDR3 bases are TGTGCCAGCAGCACAACAGTGAACACTGAAGCTTTCTTT.

The CDR3 is CASSLLTGITGELFF. The CDR3 coding sequence is TGTGCCAGCAGTTTACTGACAGGGATCACCGGGGAGCTGTTTTTT. V usage is TRBV27 and J usage is TRBJ2-2; 7 bases fit TRBD1. CDR1 is MNHEY, CDR2 SMNVEV, per germline (reference sequence). The CDR3 is 15 amino acids. Trimming removed 2 bases from V and 4 bases from J; junction bases left unmatched: 4.

CDR3: CASSLAGTSGGTQYF. The CDR3 coding sequence is TGCGCCAGCAGCTTGGCGGGGACTAGCGGGGGTACGCAGTATTTT. The rearrangement uses TRBV5-1 and TRBJ2-3, with 14 bases matching TRBD2. V lost 0 bases and J lost 8; bases outside the gene matches: 2. CDR1 SGHRS and CDR2 YFSETQ come from the germline V gene. The CDR3 contains 15 residues.

The chain employs TRBV23-1 and TRBJ1-5, with 7 bases aligning to TRBD1. TRBV23-1 counts as an open reading frame of uncertain function. With V trimmed by 2 bases and J by 0 bases, 4 bases remained unmatched. There are 16 residues in the CDR3. CDR3 in amino acids: CASSQTGANSNQPQHF. CDR3 nucleotide sequence: TGCGCCAGCAGTCAAACAGGGGCTAATAGCAATCAGCCCCAGCATTTT.

The chain combines TRBV2 with TRBJ2-3, with TRBD1 as a possible D gene (6 bases). CDR1 is SNHLY, CDR2 FYNNEI, per germline. The V end was cut by 4 bases, the J end by 2 bases, with 16 bases between. CDR3 length: 16 amino acids. The CDR3: CASSVDNRADTDTQYF. The CDR3 DNA sequence: TGTGCCAGCAGTGTCGATAACAGGGCGGACACAGATACGCAGTATTTT.

V usage is TRBV6-5 and J usage is TRBJ2-5, with 9 bases aligning to TRBD1. Germline CDR1 is MNHEY and CDR2 is SVGAGI. J lost 3 bases, V lost 6 bases, and 8 bases had no gene match. The CDR3 extends over 15 amino acids. In nucleotides, the CDR3 is TGTGCCAGCAGACGCCGGGACAGGGTTGAAGAGACCCAGTACTTC. It yields the protein CASRRRDRVEETQYF.

The chain has TRBV4-1 and TRBJ2-5; 7 positions agree with TRBD2. The V segment lost 4 bases and the J segment 4 bases; nucleotides outside the gene matches: 9. This CDR3 region has 15 residues. Germline CDR1 reads MGHRA; CDR2 reads YSYEKL. As DNA, the CDR3 is TGCGCCAGCAGCCCAGGGCTAGCGGCGCTAGAGACCCAGTACTTC. It yields the protein CASSPGLAALETQYF.

This sequence joins TRBV4-3 and TRBJ2-3; 9 bases map to TRBD2. CDR1 and CDR2 (germline): LGHNA, YSLEER. J was trimmed by 5 bases and V by 3 bases; bases with no gene match: 12. CDR3 length: 17 residues. The CDR3 DNA is TGCGCCAGCAGCCAGTCCCGGGGACTAGCTAGCGGAGATACGCAGTATTTT. Amino acid sequence: CASSQSRGLASGDTQYF.

The chain employs TRBV10-3 and TRBJ1-4; D call uncertain. V was cut by 10 bases and J by 0 bases, with 12 bases left in between. This CDR3 region has 14 residues. Germline CDR1 reads ENHRY; CDR2 reads SYGVKD. For the CDR3, the DNA is TGTGCCACCCGGACGGCTGCAACTAATGAAAAACTGTTTTTT. This gives the protein CATRTAATNEKLFF.

This clone was seen just once. The rearrangement links TRBV28 to TRBJ1-5; D is uncertain. V lost 6 bases and J 0 bases, leaving 21 bases between the germline ends. The CDR3 loop spans 18 amino acids. CDR1 and CDR2 (germline): MDHEN, SYDVKM. CDR3 coding DNA: TGTGCCAGCAGAATCACGGGCATGGGTTGGTCTAGCAATCAGCCCCAGCATTTT. The encoded protein is CASRITGMGWSSNQPQHF. Full variable domain (outside the CDR3, taken from reference TRBV28 and TRBJ1-5): DVKVTQSSRYLVKRTGEKVFLECVQDMDHENMFWYRQDPGLGLRLIYFSYDVKMKEKGDIPEGYSVSREKKERFSLILESASTNQTSMYLCASRITGMGWSSNQPQHFGDGTRLSIL.

In this sample, this clone turned up once. The rearrangement uses TRBV28 and TRBJ2-7; 11 bases are a match to TRBD2. CDR3 length: 14 residues. The germline gives CDR1 MDHEN, CDR2 SYDVKM. The V and J ends lost 5 bases and 7 bases, in that order; junction bases with no gene match: 7. CDR3 sequence reads: CASSPSGGMVEQYF. CDR3 nucleotides: TGTGCCAGCAGTCCTAGCGGGGGGATGGTTGAGCAGTACTTC.

The genes are TRBV7-9 and TRBJ2-3; the match to TRBD1 covers 8 bases. The CDR3 length is 18 residues. Germline assignment: CDR1 SEHNR and CDR2 FQNEAQ (reference sequence). V was pared by 5 bases and J by 0 bases, with 13 bases of the junction left unmatched. The DNA for the CDR3 is TGTGCCAGCAGCCCAGGGGGCGCGGGGCGGTCTAGCACAGATACGCAGTATTTT. Translated: CASSPGGAGRSSTDTQYF.

V is TRBV14 and J is TRBJ2-4; no reliable D call. Trimming removed 0 bases from V and 12 bases from J, with 9 bases in between. This CDR3 has 12 residues. Germline CDR1 reads SGHDN; CDR2 reads FVKESK. CDR3 sequence (DNA): TGTGCCAGCAGCCAAGATCGAGCGTATCAGTACTTC. Protein sequence: CASSQDRAYQYF.

The gene calls are TRBV7-9 and TRBJ1-1, with no clear D. Germline V gene data show CDR1 as SEHNR and CDR2 as FQNEAQ (reference sequence). There are 13 residues in the CDR3. Trimming left V 1 base short and J 8 bases short, with 11 bases between. The CDR3 spells CASSLGDQREAFF. CDR3 nucleotide sequence: TGTGCCAGCAGCTTAGGAGACCAGAGGGAAGCTTTCTTT.

The CDR3 reads CASSLGGTGELFF. CDR3 nucleotide sequence: TGTGCCAGCAGCTTAGGTGGCACCGGGGAGCTGTTTTTT. The chain combines TRBV11-1 with TRBJ2-2, with D uncertain. The V end lost 1 base, the J end lost 4 bases, and 4 bases lay between the germline ends. The V gene's germline CDR1 is SGHAT and CDR2 FQDESV (reference sequence). The CDR3 is made up of 13 amino acids.